The 11 T cell receptor beta chains below were found in one sample sequenced in a study of PD-L1 blockade in urothelial cancer. Generated by immunoSEQ multiplex PCR, the TCRdb table keeps only in-frame clones and is missing some. The data show 70,000 or so clones, around 80% seen once. Source: PBMCs, taken around atezolizumab (anti-PD-L1) treatment. These receptors all come from a man aged 70-80 years with urothelial cancer.

The chain links TRBV18 to TRBJ2-1; D ambiguous. CDR3 length equals 14 residues. CDR1 and CDR2 from the germline V gene are KGHSH and LQKENI. V was trimmed by 2 bases and J by 5 bases, leaving 10 bases between them. The CDR3 nucleotides are TGTGCCAGCTCACCATTCCAGGCCGACAATGAGCAGTTCTTC. This sequence encodes CASSPFQADNEQFF.

This rearrangement joins TRBV27 to TRBJ2-5, with D possibly being TRBD1 (5 bases). With 4 bases removed from V and 6 bases from J, the gap between germline ends came to 15 bases. This CDR3 is 14 amino acids long. Germline-derived CDR1 and CDR2 are MNHEY and SMNVEV (reference sequence). CDR3 nucleotides: TGTGCCAGCAGTTCGGGCCCAAGGGGCAAGACCCAGTACTTC. Amino acids: CASSSGPRGKTQYF.

V gene TRBV6-1 combines with J gene TRBJ2-2, with 10 bases fitting TRBD2. Germline values: CDR1 MNHNS, CDR2 SASEGT. The CDR3 length is 16 residues. Trimming at V came to 4 bases and at J to 4 bases, leaving 6 bases not matched to a gene. The CDR3 spells CASSALAGGSTGELFF. The DNA for the CDR3 is TGTGCCAGCAGTGCATTAGCGGGAGGCTCCACCGGGGAGCTGTTTTTT.

In its sample, this clone was seen once. This chain uses TRBV5-6 with TRBJ1-2; 8 bases are a match to TRBD1. CDR1 is SGHDT, CDR2 YYEEEE, per germline. The CDR3 covers 14 residues. V gave up 5 bases and J gave up 5 bases; unmatched junction bases: 8. The CDR3 loop is CASRVGQGRYGYTF. CDR3 DNA: TGTGCCAGCAGGGTCGGACAGGGACGTTATGGCTACACCTTC.

CDR3 in DNA: TGTGCCAGCAGTGTAGAGGGTTCTGAGACCCAGTACTTC. Protein product: CASSVEGSETQYF. The chain carries TRBV6-1 and TRBJ2-5, with D possibly TRBD2 on 5 matching bases. Per germline, CDR1 MNHNS and CDR2 SASEGT. The germline V and J ends were trimmed by 4 bases and 5 bases, with 11 bases remaining between them. The CDR3 spans 13 residues.

V is TRBV27 and J is TRBJ2-2; TRBD2 aligns across 10 bases. This CDR3 has 15 residues. V was pared by 8 bases and J by 6 bases, with 9 bases of the junction left unmatched. Germline CDR1 MNHEY, CDR2 SMNVEV (reference sequence). The CDR3 bases are TGTGCCAGCGAACCTAGCGGGAGTTGGCCCGGGGAGCTGTTTTTT. It is translated as CASEPSGSWPGELFF.

This chain uses TRBV27 with TRBJ2-6, with 8 bases aligning to TRBD1. The germline V gene has CDR1 MNHEY and CDR2 SMNVEV (reference sequence). The CDR3 covers 15 residues. The trim removed 5 bases at V and 5 bases at J, leaving 5 bases unmatched. The CDR3 loop reads CASSPQGVRANVLTF. In DNA form, the CDR3 reads TGTGCCAGCAGTCCACAGGGGGTTAGGGCCAACGTCCTGACTTTC. The full variable domain, rest sourced from reference TRBV27 and TRBJ2-6, is EAQVTQNPRYLITVTGKKLTVTCSQNMNHEYMSWYRQDPGLGLRQIYYSMNVEVTDKGDVPEGYKVSRKEKRNFPLILESPSPNQTSLYFCASSPQGVRANVLTFGAGSRLTVL.

This chain uses TRBV19 with TRBJ1-1; perhaps TRBD1 as D (6 bases). Germline CDR1 is LNHDA and CDR2 is SQIVND (reference sequence). Trimming removed 3 bases from V and 4 bases from J, with 12 bases in between. This CDR3 is built from 14 residues. CDR3 region: CASSIGQGSTEAFF. The CDR3 DNA sequence: TGTGCCAGTAGTATTGGGCAGGGGAGCACTGAAGCTTTCTTT.

The chain joins TRBV9 to TRBJ1-4; a possible D gene is TRBD1 (6 bases). This CDR3 contains 15 residues. V lost 1 base and J 7 bases, leaving 14 bases between the germline ends. CDR1 and CDR2 (germline): SGDLS, YYNGEE. The CDR3 DNA follows: TGTGCCAGCAGCGTATCGGCAGGGGCGGTTGAAAAACTGTTTTTT. This translates into CASSVSAGAVEKLFF.

This rearrangement joins TRBV21-1 to TRBJ2-7; TRBD2 is taken as the D call from the table, unchecked against the DNA. TRBV21-1 is described as a pseudogene. The CDR3 consists of 19 residues. The DNA for the CDR3 is TGTGCCAGCAGCAACGAGGGACTAGCGGGACCGGATGGGTCCTACGAGCAGTACTTC. It encodes CASSNEGLAGPDGSYEQYF.

The chain carries TRBV29-1 and TRBJ2-2; the D is unclear. V dropped 4 bases and J dropped 5 bases, with 11 bases sitting between them. This CDR3 is built from 13 residues. Germline loops: CDR1 SQVTM, CDR2 ANQGSEA. The CDR3 loop is CSVAAAPTGELFF. For the CDR3, the DNA is TGCAGCGTTGCGGCGGCACCAACCGGGGAGCTGTTTTTT.